One and the same sample provided the 16 T cell receptor beta chains below, sequenced in a study of blood T cell repertoires in COVID-19 (dated by TCRdb to between 2020 and 2021). The protocol used for the library was the immunoSEQ multiplex PCR assay. TCRdb took over this immuneACCESS table, retaining in-frame rearrangements with V and J assigned. Such tables are incomplete; in checked studies, under half of the missing clones stem from an unresolved V gene, and the remainder is unexplained. This sample lists under 55,000 clones; about 92% were detected once. The leading ten clones occupy around 3.6% of the sample. The specimen was peripheral blood. Source of these receptors: a human donor in a cohort sampled during active COVID-19.

This chain connects TRBV28 to TRBJ2-7; 14 positions match TRBD2. This CDR3 spans 16 amino acids. The V segment lost 6 bases and the J segment 7 bases; nucleotides outside the gene matches: 11. The V gene's germline CDR1 is MDHEN and CDR2 SYDVKM. CDR3 DNA sequence: TGTGCCAGCAGCGGGACTAGCGGGAGCCCGAGGGGGGAGCAGTACTTC. This codes for CASSGTSGSPRGEQYF. The entire variable domain, with the rest obtained from reference TRBV28 and TRBJ2-7, is as follows: DVKVTQSSRYLVKRTGEKVFLECVQDMDHENMFWYRQDPGLGLRLIYFSYDVKMKEKGDIPEGYSVSREKKERFSLILESASTNQTSMYLCASSGTSGSPRGEQYFGPGTRLTVT.

The chain recombines TRBV14 with TRBJ2-1; TRBD2 is a possible D gene (5 bases). V was cut by 4 bases and J by 1 base, with 20 bases left in between. This CDR3 has 18 amino acids. CDR1 is SGHDN, CDR2 FVKESK, per germline. CDR3 sequence: CASSREMGRSNSYNEQFF. CDR3 coding DNA: TGTGCCAGCAGCCGGGAGATGGGTAGGAGCAATTCCTACAATGAGCAGTTCTTC. Complete variable domain (other parts from reference TRBV14 and TRBJ2-1): EAGVTQFPSHSVIEKGQTVTLRCDPISGHDNLYWYRRVMGKEIKFLLHFVKESKQDESGMPNNRFLAERTGGTYSTLKVQPAELEDSGVYFCASSREMGRSNSYNEQFFGPGTRLTVL.

V is TRBV5-1 and J is TRBJ1-4; D might be TRBD1 (5 bases). Trimming shortened V by 4 bases and J by 3 bases, and 10 bases separated the two germline ends. The CDR3 is 14 residues long. Germline CDR1 and CDR2: SGHRS and YFSETQ. CDR3 bases: TGCGCCAGCAGCCCACAGGCTGCTAATGAAAAACTGTTTTTT. This translates into CASSPQAANEKLFF.

This clone came up once. V usage is TRBV7-9 and J usage is TRBJ2-7, with D possibly TRBD1 on 6 matching bases. CDR1 is SEHNR, CDR2 FQNEAQ, per germline (reference sequence). The V end was cut by 1 base, the J end by 0 bases, with 13 bases between. This CDR3 has 16 residues. CDR3 DNA sequence: TGTGCCAGCAGCTTAGACAGGGAACCCTTCTCCTACGAGCAGTACTTC. It codes for CASSLDREPFSYEQYF.

This clone has just a few counts. The chain has TRBV6-6 and TRBJ1-3, with 9 bases matching TRBD1. Germline assignment: CDR1 MNHNY and CDR2 SVGAGI (reference sequence). Trimming at V came to 5 bases and at J to 4 bases, leaving 18 bases not matched to a gene. The CDR3 has 19 residues. The CDR3 spells CASSPRPPLQGARGNTIYF. The CDR3 coding sequence is TGTGCCAGCAGTCCCAGACCACCTTTACAGGGGGCGCGGGGAAACACCATATATTTT.

The chain uses TRBV20-1 and TRBJ2-1; 10 nucleotides align to TRBD2. This CDR3 is 17 amino acids long. V dropped 3 bases and J dropped 0; count of bases not matched to a gene: 8. Germline V gene lookup returns CDR1 DFQATT and CDR2 SNEGSKA (reference sequence). The DNA of the CDR3 is TGCAGTGCTAGTTCACCTAGCGGGAGACCCTCCTACAATGAGCAGTTCTTC. Translated: CSASSPSGRPSYNEQFF.

V usage is TRBV2 and J usage is TRBJ1-2; TRBD1 matches at 8 bases. The J segment lost 7 bases and the V segment lost 4 bases, leaving 5 bases of the junction unmatched. CDR1 is SNHLY and CDR2 is FYNNEI in the germline V gene. CDR3 length: 13 residues. CDR3: CASSATGTGGYTF. The CDR3 DNA is TGTGCCAGCAGTGCGACAGGGACAGGTGGCTACACCTTC. Full variable domain (remainder filled in from reference TRBV2 and TRBJ1-2): EPEVTQTPSHQVTQMGQEVILRCVPISNHLYFYWYRQILGQKVEFLVSFYNNEISEKSEIFDDQFSVERPDGSNFTLKIRSTKLEDSAMYFCASSATGTGGYTFGSGTRLTVV.

The V gene is TRBV25-1, the J gene TRBJ2-7; 8 nucleotides agree with TRBD1. The germline gives CDR1 MGHDK, CDR2 SYGVNS. This CDR3 contains 17 residues. V was pared by 1 base and J by 6 bases, with 14 bases of the junction left unmatched. CDR3 nucleotide sequence: TGTGCCAGCAGTGAATTGGGGTCTCGGCAGGGGGCGGGCGAGCAGTACTTC. This translates into CASSELGSRQGAGEQYF.

The chain employs TRBV3-1 (or the pseudogene TRBV3-2) and TRBJ2-7; 7 nucleotides align to TRBD2. The trim removed 1 base at V and 0 bases at J, leaving 3 bases unmatched. The CDR3 extends over 15 amino acids. The V gene's germline CDR1 is LGHDT and CDR2 YNNKEL (reference sequence). CDR3 region: CASSQVGGSSYEQYF. In nucleotides, the CDR3 is TGTGCCAGCAGCCAAGTCGGCGGGAGCTCCTACGAGCAGTACTTC.

This chain connects TRBV5-1 to TRBJ2-1, with 7 nucleotides matching TRBD2. The germline V gene encodes CDR1 SGHRS and CDR2 YFSETQ. The CDR3 covers 12 residues. Trimming removed 4 bases from V and 9 bases from J; junction bases left unmatched: 4. Written as DNA, the CDR3 is TGCGCCAGCAGCGGGACTAAAGTTGAGCAGTTCTTC. Encoded protein: CASSGTKVEQFF.

V gene TRBV7-3 combines with J gene TRBJ2-7; 14 bases agree with TRBD2. CDR1 SGHTA and CDR2 FQGTGA come from the germline V gene. V lost 3 bases and J lost 5; bases outside the gene matches: 3. The CDR3 runs 15 residues. For the CDR3, the DNA is TGTGCCAGCAGCTTGGGACTAGCGGGAGCAAACGAGCAGTACTTC. Its protein product is CASSLGLAGANEQYF.

The chain joins TRBV7-6 to TRBJ2-1, with TRBD1 identical over 8 bases. Germline CDR1 SGHVS, CDR2 FNYEAQ. V dropped 0 bases and J dropped 9; count of bases not matched to a gene: 4. This CDR3 is 14 amino acids long. The CDR3 here is CASSLAPTGGEQFF. The DNA for the CDR3 is TGTGCCAGCAGCTTAGCCCCCACAGGGGGTGAGCAGTTCTTC. Full variable domain (rest looked up from reference TRBV7-6 and TRBJ2-1): GAGVSQSPRYKVTKRGQDVALRCDPISGHVSLYWYRQALGQGPEFLTYFNYEAQQDKSGLPNDRFSAERPEGSISTLTIQRTEQRDSAMYRCASSLAPTGGEQFFGPGTRLTVL.

This chain connects TRBV2 to TRBJ1-5, with D perhaps matching TRBD1 (6 bases). Trimming stripped 4 bases from V and 7 bases from J, with 11 bases between. Per the germline V gene, CDR1 is SNHLY and CDR2 is FYNNEI. The CDR3 has 13 residues. Here the CDR3 DNA reads TGTGCCAGCAGTGCAGGGGAGGGGCAGCCCCAGCATTTT. It specifies CASSAGEGQPQHF.

This clone was found once. The chain carries TRBV24-1 and TRBJ2-5, with a weak D call TRBD2 (5 bases). This CDR3 region has 13 residues. The V end lost 5 bases, the J end lost 4 bases, and 10 bases lay between the germline ends. Germline CDR1 reads KGHDR; CDR2 reads SFDVKD. The CDR3 coding sequence is TGTGCCACCAGTGTGGGAGTGACAGAGACCCAGTACTTC. This gives the protein CATSVGVTETQYF.

The chain joins TRBV19 to TRBJ2-3; a possible D gene is TRBD1 (6 bases). V lost 5 bases and J lost 4, with 16 bases in between. The CDR3 extends over 15 amino acids. Germline V gene sequence: CDR1 LNHDA, CDR2 SQIVND (reference sequence). The CDR3 sequence is CASSLRDQGSDTQYF. The CDR3 coding sequence is TGTGCCAGTAGTCTCCGGGACCAGGGGTCAGATACGCAGTATTTT.

This clone has just one count. The rearrangement joins TRBV18 to TRBJ2-1, with 10 bases lining up with TRBD2. Per germline, CDR1 KGHSH and CDR2 LQKENI. J lost 0 bases, V lost 2 bases, and 7 bases had no gene match. CDR3 size: 18 residues. CDR3 in amino acids: CASSPRLAGTSSYNEQFF. DNA of the CDR3: TGTGCCAGCTCACCAAGACTAGCGGGCACCTCCTCCTACAATGAGCAGTTCTTC.